This T cell receptor beta chain was sequenced during a study of T cell responses to AZD1222 COVID-19 vaccine. This clone was found a few times. Looked up from germline, CDR1 is LGHDT and CDR2 is YNNKEL (reference sequence). This CDR3 has 15 residues. Trimming at V came to 4 bases and at J to 0 bases, leaving 2 bases not matched to a gene. TCRdb's table, derived via immunoSEQ multiplex PCR, lists solely in-frame clones and lacks some. Among some 94,000 clones listed, around 94% were seen once. This rearrangement joins TRBV3-1 (or the pseudogene TRBV3-2) to TRBJ1-3; 8 bases line up with TRBD1. Sample: peripheral blood, taken on day 0 of AZD1222 vaccination. This TCR derives from an adult in good health. The CDR3 region has the DNA TGTGCCAGCAGCCCGGGGACAGGCTCTGGAAACACCATATATTTT. Protein product: CASSPGTGSGNTIYF.